This record covers a single T cell receptor beta chain. The antigen remains unidentified. Assay used: immunoSEQ multiplex PCR; TCRdb lists only in-frame clones, some missing. The table has 30,000 to 45,000 clones, approximately 85% seen once; the top ten hold approximately 11%. Time point here: naive CD8 control sorted from an acute-time-point sample. This sample is part of a study of CD8 T cells in acute hepatitis C reinfection. The germline CDR1 and CDR2 sequences are LNHDA and SQIVND (reference sequence). The CDR3 runs 13 residues. Between the trimmed V and J ends, which lost 1 base and 2 bases, there was a span of 6 bases. Broader study findings: Diversity was high, without significant differences between resolver and chronic groups.

This TCR came from a woman in her late teens or twenties who spontaneously cleared hepatitis C infection. This chain uses TRBV19 with TRBJ2-7, with D unresolved. The sequenced material came from naive CD8+ T cells from PBMCs. The CDR3 bases are TGTGCCAGTAGTATAGGTGAGACCTACGAGCAGTACTTC. Its translation is CASSIGETYEQYF.